These 30 T cell receptor beta chains share one sample of origin, sequenced in a study of blood T cell repertoires in COVID-19 (dated by TCRdb to about 2020). Libraries were built with the immunoSEQ multiplex PCR assay. Imported from immuneACCESS, the table was reduced by TCRdb to in-frame sequences with V and J called. These copies leave out some clones; in studies compared against another copy, an unresolved V gene accounts for under half, and the cause of the remainder is not known. A total of 150,000 to 200,000 clones appear in this sample, 80% to 90% of them only once. Of the sample, around 1.9% falls within the top ten clones. What was sequenced was peripheral blood. The receptors shown here come from a man aged 18 to 29 who had recovered from COVID-19.

This rearrangement joins TRBV7-9 to TRBJ2-7; a weak D match, TRBD1 (5 bases). CDR3 length: 15 amino acids. The V gene lost 2 bases and the J gene lost 6 bases, with 17 bases spanning the gap. Per germline, CDR1 SEHNR and CDR2 FQNEAQ (reference sequence). Here the CDR3 reads CASSLLRGQRIEQYF. Written as DNA, the CDR3 is TGTGCCAGCAGCTTACTTCGAGGACAAAGAATCGAGCAGTACTTC.

This clone was observed a handful of times. Its ends do not fully match the called genes, so a read error is possible. The gene calls are TRBV24-1 and TRBJ2-3; 12 bases are shared with TRBD1. CDR3 length: 16 amino acids. CDR1 is KGHDR and CDR2 is SFDVKD in the germline V gene. The CDR3 DNA sequence: TGTGCCACCAGTGACTCCGGGACAGGGGGCACGGATACGCAGTATTTT. As protein: CATSDSGTGGTDTQYF.

A few counts support this clone. V usage is TRBV24-1 and J usage is TRBJ2-7, with TRBD2 matching 10 bases. Germline assignment: CDR1 KGHDR and CDR2 SFDVKD. J was trimmed by 4 bases and V by 5 bases; bases with no gene match: 7. This CDR3 is 15 amino acids long. Written as DNA, the CDR3 is TGTGCCACCAGTGTCGAAGCGGGAGGGACGTACGAGCAGTACTTC. This translates into CATSVEAGGTYEQYF.

The rearrangement links TRBV7-9 to TRBJ2-5; D not certain. V was clipped by 6 bases and J by 2 bases, with 10 bases between them. CDR1 and CDR2 (germline): SEHNR, FQNEAQ (reference sequence). This CDR3 spans 13 amino acids. This CDR3 reads CASRLDNQETQYF. The CDR3 bases are TGTGCCAGCAGACTCGACAATCAAGAGACCCAGTACTTC.

The chain couples TRBV6-1 to TRBJ1-4, with D possibly being TRBD1 (5 bases). V was cut by 2 bases and J by 3 bases, with 13 bases left in between. The germline gives CDR1 MNHNS, CDR2 SASEGT. This CDR3 comprises 16 residues. The CDR3 DNA sequence: TGTGCCAGCAGTGAAACGAGACAGCCTTCTAATGAAAAACTGTTTTTT. Its protein is CASSETRQPSNEKLFF.

Concerning this clone itself: The sample holds other DNA sequences that translate to the same CDR3. The chain combines TRBV27 with TRBJ1-6; no definite D call. V was shortened by 2 bases and J by 0 bases, with 5 bases between the two germline ends. Germline V gives CDR1 MNHEY, CDR2 SMNVEV (reference sequence). The CDR3 is 15 residues long. The CDR3 spells CASSLESSYNSPLHF. In DNA, the CDR3 is TGTGCCAGCAGTTTAGAGAGCTCCTATAATTCACCCCTCCACTTT.

V is TRBV29-1 and J is TRBJ2-7; 7 bases are shared with TRBD1. CDR3 length: 15 amino acids. Trimming at V came to 7 bases and at J to 3 bases, leaving 15 bases not matched to a gene. The germline V gene encodes CDR1 SQVTM and CDR2 ANQGSEA. The CDR3: CSARGTPGGSYEQYF. CDR3 sequence (DNA): TGCAGCGCAAGAGGGACACCAGGGGGTAGCTACGAGCAGTACTTC.

The chain carries TRBV28 and TRBJ1-1; D is possibly TRBD1 (6 bases). The CDR3 extends over 11 amino acids. From germline, CDR1 is MDHEN and CDR2 SYDVKM. V lost 3 bases and J 8 bases, leaving 7 bases between the germline ends. CDR3 coding DNA: TGTGCCAGCAGTTTTGGGACAGAAGCTTTCTTT. Its protein is CASSFGTEAFF.

The chain is built from TRBV7-8 and TRBJ2-5; 12 bases match TRBD1. This CDR3 is 15 amino acids long. Germline CDR1 reads SGHVS; CDR2 reads FQNEAQ. Unmatched junction bases numbered 6, after V lost 5 bases and J lost 5 bases. The CDR3 spells CASSAGQGAIETQYF. The CDR3 bases are TGTGCCAGCAGCGCGGGACAGGGGGCTATCGAGACCCAGTACTTC.

This clone has just a few counts. The chain is built from TRBV18 and TRBJ1-3, with D possibly being TRBD1 (6 bases). V was cut by 4 bases and J by 0 bases, with 7 bases left in between. CDR3 length: 14 amino acids. From germline, CDR1 is KGHSH and CDR2 LQKENI. CDR3 nucleotide sequence: TGTGCCAGCTCACGGGACAACTCTGGAAACACCATATATTTT. Amino acids: CASSRDNSGNTIYF.

This clone has a single count. The CDR3, as DNA: TGTGCCAGCAGCCAAGTTTTCGAGACATACGAGCAGTACTTC. It codes for CASSQVFETYEQYF. The chain joins TRBV3-1 (or the pseudogene TRBV3-2) to TRBJ2-7; D not resolved. The V gene's germline CDR1 is LGHDT and CDR2 YNNKEL (reference sequence). The CDR3 covers 14 residues. V was pared by 1 base and J by 4 bases, with 11 bases between.

The chain links TRBV6-5 to TRBJ1-2, with D unclear. V was shortened by 6 bases and J by 8 bases, with 22 bases between the two germline ends. The germline V gene has CDR1 MNHEY and CDR2 SVGAGI. The CDR3 length is 15 residues. For the CDR3, the DNA is TGTGCCAGCAGCCTAGGAGGACCCTCATCAAAAGGCTACACCTTC. This encodes CASSLGGPSSKGYTF.

The rearrangement uses TRBV7-2 and TRBJ1-1; D is unclear. The germline V and J ends were trimmed by 3 bases and 1 base, with 3 bases remaining between them. Per germline, CDR1 SGHTA and CDR2 FQGNSA. The CDR3 loop spans 12 amino acids. CDR3 in amino acids: CASSFGNTEAFF. CDR3 nucleotide sequence: TGTGCCAGCAGCTTCGGGAACACTGAAGCTTTCTTT.

Only a few counts were recorded for this clone. This chain uses TRBV7-2 with TRBJ2-7, with 7 bases lining up with TRBD1. Germline values: CDR1 SGHTA, CDR2 FQGNSA. V shed 0 bases, J shed 5 bases, and the junction held 10 bases outside the gene matches. The CDR3 sequence is 16 residues long. In nucleotides, the CDR3 is TGTGCCAGCAGCTTAGCCTCACAGGGGAAAAGAAACGAGCAGTACTTC. Its protein is CASSLASQGKRNEQYF.

The chain recombines TRBV10-3 with TRBJ2-7; 8 bases agree with TRBD1. CDR1 and CDR2 (germline): ENHRY, SYGVKD. The trim removed 4 bases at V and 4 bases at J, leaving 6 bases unmatched. This CDR3 region has 14 residues. This CDR3 reads CAISVEDRAYEQYF. The CDR3 coding sequence is TGTGCCATCAGTGTAGAGGACAGGGCTTACGAGCAGTACTTC.

The V gene is TRBV5-4, the J gene TRBJ1-5; D is possibly TRBD1 (6 bases). Germline V gene sequence: CDR1 SGHNT, CDR2 YYREEE (reference sequence). Trimming shortened V by 0 bases and J by 0 bases, and 16 bases separated the two germline ends. The CDR3 runs to 18 residues. The CDR3 loop reads CASSLAYPHRVSNQPQHF. The CDR3 DNA is TGTGCCAGCAGCTTGGCTTATCCCCACAGGGTTAGCAATCAGCCCCAGCATTTT.

This clone showed up just once. The J gene is TRBJ1-4, the V gene TRBV27; the D is unclear. V shed 5 bases and J shed 10 bases, with 14 bases lying between them. CDR1 is MNHEY, CDR2 SMNVEV, per germline (reference sequence). The CDR3 loop spans 13 amino acids. In DNA form, the CDR3 reads TGTGCCAGCAGTCCGCGGCTCCTAGGAAAACTGTTTTTT. Encoded protein: CASSPRLLGKLFF. Full variable domain (rest looked up from reference TRBV27 and TRBJ1-4): EAQVTQNPRYLITVTGKKLTVTCSQNMNHEYMSWYRQDPGLGLRQIYYSMNVEVTDKGDVPEGYKVSRKEKRNFPLILESPSPNQTSLYFCASSPRLLGKLFFGSGTQLSVL.

V gene TRBV10-3 combines with J gene TRBJ1-5, with TRBD1 as a possible D gene (6 bases). Germline CDR1 and CDR2: ENHRY and SYGVKD. The CDR3 consists of 14 residues. Trimming left V 4 bases short and J 9 bases short, with 16 bases between. As DNA, the CDR3 is TGTGCCATCAGTGCTACAGGTTGGGGGCTGCCCCAGCATTTT. Protein product: CAISATGWGLPQHF.

This chain links TRBV7-9 with TRBJ2-7; tentative D call: TRBD1 (6 bases). CDR3 length equals 17 residues. The germline CDR1 and CDR2 sequences are SEHNR and FQNEAQ (reference sequence). The V and J ends lost 5 bases and 4 bases respectively, with 24 bases between them. In DNA, the CDR3 is TGTGCCAGCAGCCGCCCGTCCGTCGGGACAACTAGTTACGAGCAGTACTTC. It yields the protein CASSRPSVGTTSYEQYF.

This chain joins TRBV6-4 and TRBJ2-1; a possible D gene is TRBD1 (7 bases). The CDR3 has 18 amino acids. Germline CDR1 MRHNA, CDR2 SNTAGT. V was cut by 0 bases and J by 2 bases, with 17 bases left in between. The CDR3 spells CASSDSINGGGTYNEQFF. The CDR3 DNA reads as TGTGCCAGCAGTGACTCGATTAACGGAGGGGGCACCTACAATGAGCAGTTCTTC.

This chain links TRBV2 with TRBJ2-3; no definite D call. The CDR3 totals 13 residues. Trimming cost V 7 bases and J 4 bases, with 12 bases left between them. Per germline, CDR1 SNHLY and CDR2 FYNNEI. CDR3 in amino acids: CASTVTEADTQYF. The CDR3 nucleotides read TGTGCCAGCACGGTGACTGAGGCAGATACGCAGTATTTT.

The gene calls are TRBV6-6 and TRBJ2-2; possibly TRBD2 for D (5 bases). The CDR3 loop spans 17 amino acids. V was shortened by 5 bases and J by 4 bases, with 20 bases between the two germline ends. The germline CDR1 and CDR2 sequences are MNHNY and SVGAGI (reference sequence). The CDR3 nucleotides are TGTGCCAGCAGTCTGGGGAACACTAGGTCAGCCACCGGGGAGCTGTTTTTT. It encodes CASSLGNTRSATGELFF.

CDR3 loop: CASGLTPRDRGSEAFF. CDR3 DNA sequence: TGTGCTAGTGGTTTGACCCCCCGGGACAGGGGGTCGGAGGCTTTCTTT. The V gene is TRBV12-5, the J gene TRBJ1-1, with 11 bases matching TRBD1. The CDR3 covers 16 residues. V was clipped by 2 bases and J by 11 bases; unmatched bases: 13. Germline V gene sequence: CDR1 LGHNT, CDR2 FRNRAP. The full variable domain, in which reference TRBV12-5 and TRBJ1-1 provide the parts outside the CDR3, is DARVTQTPRHKVTEMGQEVTMRCQPILGHNTVFWYRQTMMQGLELLAYFRNRAPLDDSGMPKDRFSAEMPDATLATLKIQPSEPRDSAVYFCASGLTPRDRGSEAFFGQGTRLTVV.

The chain is built from TRBV27 and TRBJ1-2; D uncertain. The CDR3 runs to 13 residues. V lost 2 bases to trimming and J lost 2 bases, with 6 bases between them. Germline V gives CDR1 MNHEY, CDR2 SMNVEV (reference sequence). This chain's CDR3 is CASSLQVNYGYTF. DNA of the CDR3: TGTGCCAGCAGTTTACAGGTCAACTATGGCTACACCTTC.

The rearrangement uses TRBV19 and TRBJ2-3; 7 positions match TRBD1. V dropped 5 bases and J dropped 0; count of bases not matched to a gene: 8. CDR1 is LNHDA and CDR2 is SQIVND in the germline V gene (reference sequence). This CDR3 spans 16 amino acids. The DNA for the CDR3 is TGTGCCAGTAGTCCGACAGGGCAAACCAGCACAGATACGCAGTATTTT. This codes for CASSPTGQTSTDTQYF.

This chain joins TRBV3-1 (or the pseudogene TRBV3-2) and TRBJ2-5; 8 nucleotides agree with TRBD1. Trimming removed 5 bases from V and 3 bases from J; junction bases left unmatched: 5. CDR1 is LGHDT and CDR2 is YNNKEL in the germline V gene (reference sequence). The CDR3 runs 14 residues. The CDR3 reads CASSDRDRKETQYF. Here the CDR3 DNA reads TGTGCCAGCAGCGACCGGGACAGGAAAGAGACCCAGTACTTC.

The genes are TRBV18 and TRBJ2-1; no clear D. This CDR3 has 13 residues. Germline V gives CDR1 KGHSH, CDR2 LQKENI. Trimming pared 2 bases from V and 6 bases from J, leaving 8 bases between. CDR3 residues: CASSPRGGNEQFF. As DNA, the CDR3 is TGTGCCAGCTCACCAAGAGGCGGCAATGAGCAGTTCTTC. The full variable domain, rest sourced from reference TRBV18 and TRBJ2-1, is NAGVMQNPRHLVRRRGQEARLRCSPMKGHSHVYWYRQLPEEGLKFMVYLQKENIIDESGMPKERFSAEFPKEGPSILRIQQVVRGDSAAYFCASSPRGGNEQFFGPGTRLTVL.

This sequence joins TRBV18 and TRBJ1-4; perhaps TRBD1 as D (5 bases). The CDR3 spans 17 residues. Germline V lookup: CDR1 KGHSH, CDR2 LQKENI. Trimming removed 6 bases at V and 8 bases at J, with 25 bases between. The CDR3 reads CASSQYKIGTPVEKLFF. CDR3 DNA sequence: TGTGCCAGCTCGCAGTACAAAATCGGGACTCCGGTGGAAAAACTGTTTTTT.

V is TRBV27 and J is TRBJ1-5; TRBD1 is a possible D gene (5 bases). The germline V gene encodes CDR1 MNHEY and CDR2 SMNVEV (reference sequence). CDR3 length: 16 residues. V gave up 6 bases and J gave up 3 bases, with 18 bases separating them. This CDR3 is CASRASGGSDNQPQHF. DNA of the CDR3: TGTGCCAGCAGGGCCTCGGGGGGAAGTGACAATCAGCCCCAGCATTTT.

The chain employs TRBV24-1 and TRBJ2-1; 10 bases line up with TRBD2. J gave up 1 base and V 7 bases, and 9 bases lay outside the gene matches. Germline V lookup: CDR1 KGHDR, CDR2 SFDVKD. The CDR3 is made up of 17 amino acids. The CDR3 protein is CATSDTSGIGSYNEQFF. DNA for the CDR3: TGTGCCACCAGCGATACTAGCGGGATTGGGTCCTACAATGAGCAGTTCTTC.